These 17 T cell receptor beta chains came from one sample sequenced in a study of shared clonotypes between healthy human individuals. Here immunoSEQ multiplex PCR was the method, and the copy in TCRdb shows in-frame clones only, minus some. The data contain about 2.4 million clones, approximately 93% of them singletons. The material sequenced was naive CD4+ T cells from PBMCs. Stated subset: CD45RA+ positively selected. The receptor set was obtained from a man aged 18 to 30 in good health. Some clones in this sample may be carry-over from other donors' samples.

The chain carries TRBV19 and TRBJ1-1, with D uncertain. The V gene's germline CDR1 is LNHDA and CDR2 SQIVND (reference sequence). V lost 4 bases, J lost 1 base, and 10 bases lay in between. The CDR3 covers 14 residues. CDR3 sequence: CASSTPQENTEAFF. The CDR3, as DNA: TGTGCCAGTAGTACTCCCCAGGAGAACACTGAAGCTTTCTTT.

This clone was detected a few times. The chain recombines TRBV19 with TRBJ2-7, with D possibly matching TRBD2 (6 bases). The CDR3 is made up of 12 amino acids. Germline loops: CDR1 LNHDA, CDR2 SQIVND (reference sequence). V shed 5 bases and J shed 3 bases, with 8 bases lying between them. CDR3 sequence: CASSVGGYEQYF. CDR3 DNA: TGTGCCAGTAGTGTCGGGGGCTACGAGCAGTACTTC.

The gene calls are TRBV6-6 and TRBJ2-7; D is perhaps TRBD1 (6 bases). V gave up 4 bases and J gave up 6 bases, with 16 bases separating them. The germline V gene encodes CDR1 MNHNY and CDR2 SVGAGI (reference sequence). The CDR3 extends over 14 amino acids. CDR3 in DNA: TGTGCCAGCAGTTCCGCCAACAGGGAAACCGAGCAGTACTTC. It is translated as CASSSANRETEQYF.

The gene calls are TRBV29-1 and TRBJ2-7; the match to TRBD2 covers 7 bases. The CDR3 is 17 residues long. CDR1 is SQVTM and CDR2 is ANQGSEA in the germline V gene. Trimming at V came to 3 bases and at J to 0 bases, leaving 14 bases not matched to a gene. The CDR3 DNA follows: TGCAGCGTTGAGACGGACGGACTAGTGGGTAACTCCTACGAGCAGTACTTC. Its translation is CSVETDGLVGNSYEQYF.

On this clone itself: Different DNA sequences within this sample yield the same CDR3. J is TRBJ2-4 and V is TRBV5-8; D is undetermined. This CDR3 is 15 amino acids long. V was trimmed by 1 base and J by 0 bases, leaving 8 bases between them. The germline V gene encodes CDR1 SGHTS and CDR2 YDEGEE. CDR3 sequence reads: CASSLRTLAKNIQYF. As DNA, the CDR3 is TGTGCCAGCAGCTTGAGGACCCTAGCCAAAAACATTCAGTACTTC.

Concerning this clone: Other DNA variants within this sample encode the same CDR3. The V call is TRBV6-5, the J call TRBJ1-2, with no clear D. The ends were cut back, 4 bases at V and 3 bases at J, with 6 bases in the middle. Germline V gene data show CDR1 as MNHEY and CDR2 as SVGAGI. CDR3 length: 12 residues. CDR3 DNA: TGTGCCAGCAGTTCTCGAGACTATGGCTACACCTTC. As protein: CASSSRDYGYTF.

This clone was counted a single time. The chain employs TRBV7-9 and TRBJ2-2; D perhaps matches TRBD1 (6 bases). The CDR3 is 16 amino acids. The V end lost 6 bases, the J end lost 5 bases, and 19 bases lay between the germline ends. CDR1 is SEHNR and CDR2 is FQNEAQ in the germline V gene (reference sequence). For the CDR3, the DNA is TGTGCCAGCAGTTACTACTCGACAGGTGCTACCGGGGAGCTGTTTTTT. Translating it yields CASSYYSTGATGELFF. Based on the CDR3 plus reference TRBV7-9 and TRBJ2-2, the full variable domain is DTGVSQNPRHKITKRGQNVTFRCDPISEHNRLYWYRQTLGQGPEFLTYFQNEAQLEKSRLLSDRFSAERPKGSFSTLEIQRTEQGDSAMYLCASSYYSTGATGELFFGEGSRLTVL.

The chain is built from TRBV9 and TRBJ1-4; TRBD1 matches 7 bases. The CDR3 totals 14 residues. The V and J ends lost 4 bases and 5 bases, in that order; junction bases with no gene match: 5. Looked up from germline, CDR1 is SGDLS and CDR2 is YYNGEE. CDR3 residues: CASSTGQLNEKLFF. The DNA for the CDR3 is TGTGCCAGCAGCACGGGACAGCTGAATGAAAAACTGTTTTTT. Combining the CDR3 with reference TRBV9 and TRBJ1-4 gives the whole variable domain DSGVTQTPKHLITATGQRVTLRCSPRSGDLSVYWYQQSLDQGLQFLIQYYNGEERAKGNILERFSAQQFPDLHSELNLSSLELGDSALYFCASSTGQLNEKLFFGSGTQLSVL.

This clone has just a few counts. The chain employs TRBV9 and TRBJ2-3; 14 positions match TRBD2. Losses at the gene ends were 4 bases for V and 4 bases for J; bases not matched to a gene: 2. CDR1 is SGDLS and CDR2 is YYNGEE in the germline V gene. The CDR3 has 15 amino acids. The CDR3 reads CASSPTSGRADTQYF. The CDR3 coding sequence is TGTGCCAGCAGCCCGACTAGCGGGAGGGCAGATACGCAGTATTTT. Supplemented by reference TRBV9 and TRBJ2-3, the full variable domain reads DSGVTQTPKHLITATGQRVTLRCSPRSGDLSVYWYQQSLDQGLQFLIQYYNGEERAKGNILERFSAQQFPDLHSELNLSSLELGDSALYFCASSPTSGRADTQYFGPGTRLTVL.

In its sample, this clone was seen once. The chain has TRBV10-2 and TRBJ2-5; 7 nucleotides match TRBD2. Looked up from germline, CDR1 is WSHSY and CDR2 is SAAADI. This CDR3 is 14 amino acids long. V gave up 4 bases and J gave up 5 bases; unmatched junction bases: 7. The chain's CDR3 is CASSGPSGRETQYF. The CDR3 DNA sequence: TGCGCCAGCAGTGGTCCTAGCGGTAGGGAGACCCAGTACTTC.

The V and J genes are TRBV5-4 and TRBJ2-5; 8 bases line up with TRBD1. Near its end, the DNA agrees better with TRBJ2-7, so the J call may be wrong. CDR1 and CDR2 from the germline V gene are SGHNT and YYREEE (reference sequence). The CDR3 is made up of 13 amino acids. CDR3 DNA: TGTGCCAGGGCCGGGCAGGGGGCCGACGAGCAGTACTTC. Amino acid sequence: CARAGQGADEQYF.

The V and J genes are TRBV29-1 and TRBJ1-4; unclear D gene. The V gene lost 2 bases and the J gene lost 5 bases, with 6 bases spanning the gap. The CDR3 sequence is 12 residues long. Germline V CDR1 and CDR2: SQVTM, ANQGSEA. DNA of the CDR3: TGCAGCGTTGAAAGCCGGAATGAAAAACTGTTTTTT. Amino acids: CSVESRNEKLFF. The complete variable domain, with remaining parts taken from reference TRBV29-1 and TRBJ1-4, reads SAVISQKPSRDICQRGTSLTIQCQVDSQVTMMFWYRQQPGQSLTLIATANQGSEATYESGFVIDKFPISRPNLTFSTLTVSNMSPEDSSIYLCSVESRNEKLFFGSGTQLSVL.

In the case of this clone: Other DNA sequences within the sample encode an identical CDR3. The chain joins TRBV7-8 to TRBJ1-2; unclear D gene. Per the germline V gene, CDR1 is SGHVS and CDR2 is FQNEAQ. The V gene lost 1 base and the J gene lost 2 bases, with 5 bases spanning the gap. The CDR3 has 13 residues. As DNA, the CDR3 is TGTGCCAGCAGCTTAGGCAGGAACTATGGCTACACCTTC. Translated, it gives CASSLGRNYGYTF.

The chain uses TRBV5-1 and TRBJ1-1; 7 bases are shared with TRBD1. The CDR3 sequence is 16 residues long. CDR1 SGHRS and CDR2 YFSETQ come from the germline V gene. V shed 0 bases, J shed 5 bases, and the junction held 10 bases outside the gene matches. Written as DNA, the CDR3 is TGCGCCAGCAGCTTGGCGGTATCGACAGGGATGACTGAAGCTTTCTTT. It yields the protein CASSLAVSTGMTEAFF. The whole variable domain, filled in from reference TRBV5-1 and TRBJ1-1, reads KAGVTQTPRYLIKTRGQQVTLSCSPISGHRSVSWYQQTPGQGLQFLFEYFSETQRNKGNFPGRFSGRQFSNSRSEMNVSTLELGDSALYLCASSLAVSTGMTEAFFGQGTRLTVV.

This chain links TRBV6-5 with TRBJ2-1; D gene uncertain. Germline CDR1 reads MNHEY; CDR2 reads SVGAGI. Trimming pared 5 bases from V and 6 bases from J, leaving 5 bases between. The CDR3 spans 11 residues. CDR3 in DNA: TGTGCCAGCAGTCGCCCCAATGAGCAGTTCTTC. Translation: CASSRPNEQFF.

V usage is TRBV28 and J usage is TRBJ1-1; D call uncertain. Germline CDR1 MDHEN, CDR2 SYDVKM. V was pared by 6 bases and J by 4 bases, with 21 bases between. The CDR3 consists of 16 residues. CDR3 DNA: TGTGCCAGCAGGCGACGAGGACTTTCAAGGAGCACTGAAGCTTTCTTT. This sequence encodes CASRRRGLSRSTEAFF.

V usage is TRBV6-1 and J usage is TRBJ1-5, with D perhaps TRBD1 (5 bases). V lost 1 base and J lost 3, with 13 bases in between. The V gene's germline CDR1 is MNHNS and CDR2 SASEGT. The CDR3 length is 16 residues. The CDR3 DNA is TGTGCCAGCAGTGAAGTTTGGGGCGCCCTCAATCAGCCCCAGCATTTT. Translation: CASSEVWGALNQPQHF.